This T cell receptor (beta chain) was recovered during a study of T cells and Merkel cell carcinoma outcomes. Overall study findings and caveats: Merkel cell carcinoma outcomes were reportedly predicted by repertoire and T-cell density.

A note on this clone: Its antigen is unidentified.

Measured with immunoSEQ multiplex PCR; TCRdb has only the in-frame clones, and not every one. The data show some 19,000 clones, almost 85% seen once. The receptor's source is a human donor with Merkel cell carcinoma. The source material was tumor tissue from Merkel cell carcinoma.

The CDR3 loop reads CATSSLLGGPYEQYF. DNA of the CDR3: TGTGCCACCAGCAGCTTACTAGGGGGCCCCTACGAGCAGTACTTC. The rearrangement uses TRBV15 and TRBJ2-7; 7 positions agree with TRBD1. V lost 3 bases and J lost 2; bases outside the gene matches: 7. Germline V CDR1 and CDR2: LNHNV, YYDKDF (reference sequence). This CDR3 is 15 amino acids long.